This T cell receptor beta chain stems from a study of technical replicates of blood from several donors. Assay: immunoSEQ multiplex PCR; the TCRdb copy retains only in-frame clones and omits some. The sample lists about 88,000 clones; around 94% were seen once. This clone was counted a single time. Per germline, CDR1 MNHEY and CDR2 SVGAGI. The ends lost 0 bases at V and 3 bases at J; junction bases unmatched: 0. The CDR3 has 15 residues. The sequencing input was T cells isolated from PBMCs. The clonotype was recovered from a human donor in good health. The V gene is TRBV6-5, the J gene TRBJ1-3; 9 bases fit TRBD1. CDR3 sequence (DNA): TGTGCCAGCAGTTACTCGGGACAGGGTGGAAACACCATATATTTT. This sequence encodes CASSYSGQGGNTIYF.